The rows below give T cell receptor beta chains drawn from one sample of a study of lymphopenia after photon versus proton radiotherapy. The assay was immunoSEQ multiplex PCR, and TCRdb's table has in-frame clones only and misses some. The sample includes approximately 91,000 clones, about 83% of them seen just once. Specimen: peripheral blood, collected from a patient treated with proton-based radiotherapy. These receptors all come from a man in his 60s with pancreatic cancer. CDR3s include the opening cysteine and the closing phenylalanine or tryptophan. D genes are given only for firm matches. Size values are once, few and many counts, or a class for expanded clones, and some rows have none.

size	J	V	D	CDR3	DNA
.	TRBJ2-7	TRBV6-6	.	CASSYAGAGWVEQYF	TGTGCCAGCAGTTACGCTGGCGCAGGTTGGGTCGAGCAGTACTTC
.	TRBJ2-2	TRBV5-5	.	CASSLGPNTGELFF	TGTGCCAGCAGCTTGGGGCCGAACACCGGGGAGCTGTTTTTT
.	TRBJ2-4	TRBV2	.	CASGGPLEKNIQYF	TGTGCCAGCGGGGGGCCACTAGAGAAAAACATTCAGTACTTC
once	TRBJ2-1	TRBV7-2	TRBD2	CASSPVSGGAYNEQFF	TGTGCCAGCAGCCCCGTTAGCGGGGGCGCCTATAATGAGCAGTTCTTC
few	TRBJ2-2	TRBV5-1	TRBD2	CASSLAGTSGIGTGELFF	TGCGCCAGCAGCTTGGCCGGGACTAGCGGGATAGGGACCGGGGAGCTGTTTTTT
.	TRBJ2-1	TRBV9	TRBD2	CASSRSGTSGTGEQFF	TGTGCCAGCAGCAGGTCCGGGACTAGCGGGACTGGGGAGCAGTTCTTC
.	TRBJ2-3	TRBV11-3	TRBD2	CASSLFPGGSTDTQYF	TGTGCCAGCAGCTTATTCCCGGGAGGAAGCACAGATACGCAGTATTTT
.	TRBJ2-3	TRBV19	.	CASSIAATDTQYF	TGTGCCAGTAGTATAGCAGCCACAGATACGCAGTATTTT
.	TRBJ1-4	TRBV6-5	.	CASSTRQGSNEKLFF	TGTGCCAGCAGTACTCGCCAGGGATCTAATGAAAAACTGTTTTTT
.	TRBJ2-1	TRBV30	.	CAWNAGSYERGDNEQFF	TGTGCCTGGAACGCAGGGAGTTATGAGAGAGGCGACAATGAGCAGTTCTTC
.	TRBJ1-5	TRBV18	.	CASSPLENQPQHF	TGTGCCAGCTCCCCCCTTGAGAATCAGCCCCAGCATTTT
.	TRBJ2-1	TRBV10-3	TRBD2	CAISGATSGRGNEQFF	TGTGCCATCAGTGGGGCGACTAGCGGGAGAGGAAATGAGCAGTTCTTC
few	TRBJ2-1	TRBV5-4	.	CASSTTSLSSNEQFF	TGTGCCAGCAGCACAACTAGTCTATCGTCAAATGAGCAGTTCTTC
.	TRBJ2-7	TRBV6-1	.	CASSAHATYEQYF	TGTGCCAGCAGTGCCCATGCGACCTACGAGCAGTACTTC
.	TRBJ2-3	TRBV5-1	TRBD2	CASSLTSDRTDTQYF	TGCGCCAGCAGCTTGACTAGCGACCGCACAGATACGCAGTATTTT
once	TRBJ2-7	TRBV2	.	CAIVSGSRVGEQYF	TGTGCCATCGTATCAGGGTCACGCGTCGGCGAGCAGTACTTC
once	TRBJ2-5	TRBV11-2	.	CASSEQSVAETQYF	TGTGCCAGCTCGGAACAGAGCGTTGCGGAGACCCAGTACTTC
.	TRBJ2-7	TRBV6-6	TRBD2	CASSYSGGSSAYEQYF	TGTGCCAGCAGTTACTCGGGCGGGAGTAGCGCCTACGAGCAGTACTTC
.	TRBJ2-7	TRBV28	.	CASSLAGFYEQYF	TGTGCCAGCAGTTTAGCGGGGTTCTACGAGCAGTACTTC
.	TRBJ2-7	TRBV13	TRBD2	CASSSSGAGVYEQYF	TGTGCCAGCAGCTCTTCCGGGGCGGGAGTGTACGAGCAGTACTTC
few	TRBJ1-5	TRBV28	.	CASNSVGYQPQHF	TGTGCCAGCAACTCCGTAGGGTATCAGCCCCAGCATTTT
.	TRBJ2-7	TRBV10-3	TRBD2	CAISAGVPSYEQYF	TGTGCCATCAGCGCGGGGGTCCCTTCCTACGAGCAGTACTTC
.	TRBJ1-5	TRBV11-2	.	CASSLGGGNQPQHF	TGTGCCAGCAGCTTAGGGGGGGGTAATCAGCCCCAGCATTTT
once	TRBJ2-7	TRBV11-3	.	CASSLGFGSLYEQYF	TGTGCCAGCAGCTTAGGATTTGGCAGCCTCTACGAGCAGTACTTC
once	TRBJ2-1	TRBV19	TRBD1	CASSMRDSYNEQFF	TGTGCCAGTAGTATGAGGGACAGCTACAATGAGCAGTTCTTC
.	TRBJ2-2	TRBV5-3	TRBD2	CARSTGTSGRMNTGELFF	TGTGCCAGAAGCACCGGGACTAGCGGGAGGATGAACACCGGGGAGCTGTTTTTT
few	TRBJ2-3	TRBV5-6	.	CASSLVLRDTQYF	TGTGCCAGCAGCTTGGTACTCAGGGATACGCAGTATTTT
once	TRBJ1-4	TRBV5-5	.	CASSLVSGGEKLFF	TGTGCCAGCAGCTTGGTTTCGGGGGGTGAAAAACTGTTTTTT